The T cell receptor beta chain described here comes from a study of T-cell memory formation after mild COVID-19. Study-wide background: TCR clusters were mostly donor specific. Overall study findings and caveats: CD4+ contracting clones were found mainly in CM and EM, and CD8+ ones in EMRA. Clones shrinking between day 15 and 85 showed a balanced CD4/CD8 split, and those that grew later tilted toward CD4+.

Libraries for TCRalpha and TCRbeta carried sample barcodes and unique molecular identifiers via 5'RACE. TCRdb passed the 5' RACE reads through MiXCR, listing each CDR3 protein once. The sample has some 320,000 distinct CDR3 sequences; 15% are singletons. The CDR3 has 15 amino acids. Germline CDR1 is MNHEY and CDR2 is SVGAGI. J lost 5 bases, V lost 5 bases, and 10 bases had no gene match. As concerns this clonotype: Its antigen is unidentified.

The chain employs TRBV6-5 and TRBJ1-2; TRBD1 agrees at 8 bases. The specimen was PBMCs or a T cell subset sorted from them (not recorded which). This clonotype was obtained from a man between 18 and 35 years old who had mild COVID-19 (a few samples of this study predate the infection). Cell type and time point are not known. The CDR3 loop is CASSDRQDREYGYTF. The CDR3 DNA reads as TGTGCCAGCAGTGACCGCCAGGACAGGGAATATGGCTACACCTTC.